Listed below are T cell receptor beta chains from one sample, sequenced in a study of shared clonotypes between healthy human individuals. Using immunoSEQ multiplex PCR, the repertoire was profiled, and TCRdb retains in-frame clones only, with some absent. The table records roughly 760,000 clones, about 74% of them present only once. Sequencing was performed on memory CD4+ T cells sorted from blood. The origin of the receptors is a woman between 25 and 40 years old in good health. Both conserved end residues are part of each CDR3. A D gene is named only where the DNA matches it firmly. Clone size appears in some rows only: once, few, many, or a class for an expanded clone.

d_call clone_size j_call v_call cdr3_nt cdr3_aa
TRBD1 few TRBJ2-2 TRBV6-5 TGTGCCAGCAGAACGGGACAGCTCCTAGGGGAGCTGTTTTTT CASRTGQLLGELFF
NA NA TRBJ2-5 TRBV28 TGTGCCAGCAGTCCCATGGCGGGCTCCCAAGAGACCCAGTACTTC CASSPMAGSQETQYF
TRBD2 NA TRBJ2-4 TRBV11-2 TGTGCCAGCAGCTTAGAAGGGACTAGCGGGAGAGGAAACATTCAGTACTTC CASSLEGTSGRGNIQYF
TRBD1 NA TRBJ1-1 TRBV4-1 TGCGCCAGCAGCCAAGACGAAAACCGGGACAGACAACTGAACACTGAAGCTTTCTTT CASSQDENRDRQLNTEAFF
NA NA TRBJ1-1 TRBV5-4 TGTGCCAGCAGCTTGAGGCTGCCGAACACTGAAGCTTTCTTT CASSLRLPNTEAFF
TRBD2 NA TRBJ2-1 TRBV5-1 TGCGCCAGCAGTGGACTAGCGGGAGTGAGTAATGAGCAGTTCTTC CASSGLAGVSNEQFF
NA NA TRBJ2-6 TRBV28 TGTGCCAGCAGTTTATTCCGCGTCTCTGGGGCCAACGTCCTGACTTTC CASSLFRVSGANVLTF
NA NA TRBJ2-1 TRBV5-1 TGCGCCAGCAGCCAAGAAGGAGGCTACAATGAGCAGTTCTTC CASSQEGGYNEQFF
NA once TRBJ2-7 TRBV9 TGTGCCAGCAATCAGGGCTCGGGGGAGCAGTACTTC CASNQGSGEQYF
TRBD1 NA TRBJ1-4 TRBV30 TGTGCCTGGAGTATGGGACAGGGGGGTGAAAAACTGTTTTTT CAWSMGQGGEKLFF
NA NA TRBJ1-5 TRBV21-1 TGTGCCAGCAGCAAAGTCCCAAGGACAGATAGCAATCAGCCCCAGCATTTT CASSKVPRTDSNQPQHF
NA NA TRBJ1-1 TRBV7-6 TGTGCCAGCAGCGAGGGGGTCGTGAACACTGAAGCTTTCTTT CASSEGVVNTEAFF
TRBD1 NA TRBJ1-5 TRBV28 TGTGCCAGCACTTGGGACAGCCAGCAGCCCCAGCATTTT CASTWDSQQPQHF
NA NA TRBJ1-4 TRBV14 TGTGCCAGCAGCCAAGAGGGCGTTGAAAAACTGTTTTTT CASSQEGVEKLFF
TRBD1 NA TRBJ1-1 TRBV18 TGTGCCAGCTCATCCTACTCAGGGGGCACTGAAGCTTTCTTT CASSSYSGGTEAFF
NA few TRBJ1-5 TRBV28 TGTGCCAGCAGTCGAACAGTTAGCAATCAGCCCCAGCATTTT CASSRTVSNQPQHF
NA NA TRBJ1-2 TRBV7-8 TGTGCCAGCAGCGCCAGTCGGGAAAATGGCTACACCTTC CASSASRENGYTF
NA once TRBJ2-3 TRBV20-1 TGCAGTGCTTACAACACAGATACGCAGTATTTT CSAYNTDTQYF
NA NA TRBJ2-3 TRBV6-1 TGTGCCAGCAGTGAATACTGGGTACAGGGCGTGGATACGCAGTATTTT CASSEYWVQGVDTQYF
TRBD1 NA TRBJ2-7 TRBV7-9 TGTGCCAGCAGCTCCTGGACAGGGGAAGGCGAGCAGTACTTC CASSSWTGEGEQYF
NA once TRBJ2-5 TRBV18 TGTGCCAGCTCACCATTGGGCAGGACCGATCAAGAGACCCAGTACTTC CASSPLGRTDQETQYF
TRBD2 NA TRBJ2-3 TRBV4-1 TGCGCCAGCAGCCAAGATAGGGACCCGGGAGGAGATACGCAGTATTTT CASSQDRDPGGDTQYF